These 5 T cell receptor beta chains came from one sample sequenced in a study of memory CD8 T cells in hepatitis C reinfection. Documented time point: late/post reinfection, 12 to 24 weeks after detection. Sorted cells were sequenced directly ex vivo without any in vitro expansion. TCRdb's copy holds only in-frame clones and misses some; the assay was immunoSEQ multiplex PCR. The table shows just over 45,000 clones, with roughly 87% occurring only once. Sequencing used naive CD8+ T cells sorted from blood. These receptors all stem from a man aged 18 to 30 with hepatitis C virus infection.

This rearrangement joins TRBV14 to TRBJ1-5; D perhaps matches TRBD1 (5 bases). The germline V gene has CDR1 SGHDN and CDR2 FVKESK. V was clipped by 5 bases and J by 4 bases, with 9 bases between them. The CDR3 is 13 residues long. For the CDR3, the DNA is TGTGCCAGCAGCTGGGGGGGGAATCAGCCCCAGCATTTT. It encodes CASSWGGNQPQHF.

Comment on this clone: A junction end diverges from the germline sequence, so it may reflect a read error. CDR3: CASSPGQGFNERYF. The CDR3 coding sequence is TGTGCCAGCAGCCCAGGACAGGGATTCAACGAGCGGTACTTC. The genes are TRBV6-5 and TRBJ2-7, with 8 bases lining up with TRBD1. The CDR3 has 14 residues. Germline V CDR1 and CDR2: MNHEY, SVGAGI.

The gene calls are TRBV6-6 and TRBJ2-7; TRBD1 is a possible D gene (6 bases). Trimming pared 6 bases from V and 0 bases from J, leaving 12 bases between. Per the germline V gene, CDR1 is MNHNY and CDR2 is SVGAGI (reference sequence). The CDR3 spans 14 residues. As DNA, the CDR3 is TGTGCCAGCAGCCACCGGGACACCTCCTACGAGCAGTACGTC. Its protein is CASSHRDTSYEQYV.

The gene calls are TRBV27 and TRBJ1-5; TRBD1 matches 10 bases. The CDR3 covers 15 residues. Germline V gives CDR1 MNHEY, CDR2 SMNVEV (reference sequence). Trimming removed 2 bases from V and 5 bases from J; junction bases left unmatched: 3. This chain's CDR3 is CASSLGTGVHQPQHF. The DNA of the CDR3 is TGTGCCAGCAGTTTAGGGACAGGGGTACATCAGCCCCAGCATTTT.

This clone showed up just once. V usage is TRBV6-1 and J usage is TRBJ1-6, with D perhaps TRBD1 (6 bases). Germline V lookup: CDR1 MNHNS, CDR2 SASEGT. V lost 8 bases, J lost 9 bases, and 20 bases lay in between. This CDR3 region has 15 residues. The CDR3 sequence is CASPTRTERGSPLHF. The DNA for the CDR3 is TGTGCCAGCCCCACCCGGACAGAAAGGGGTTCACCCCTCCACTTT.